This T cell receptor (beta chain) was retrieved from a study of blood T cells in healthy people across ages. The CDR3 runs 13 residues. From germline, CDR1 is MDHEN and CDR2 SYDVKM. Trimming cost V 3 bases and J 4 bases, with 7 bases left between them. This clonotype has ten or more counts. PCR was performed a second time for roughly 7 to 12 cycles using a sample-barcoded 5' primer and a J-beta primer mix. TCRdb passed the 5' RACE reads through MiXCR, listing each CDR3 protein once. Of fewer than 1,200,000 distinct CDR3 sequences listed, 25% were seen once; the top ten hold 0.75%. This sample was shared with a second study, whose subject was T cells of mothers and their children. That publication notes: The yield was over 9.5 million TCR beta CDR3 reads from each mother and a few million from each child.

The TCR comes from a girl aged 2-10 years in good health. Specimen: blood. V gene TRBV28 combines with J gene TRBJ2-1, with D possibly being TRBD1 (5 bases). In DNA, the CDR3 is TGTGCCAGCAGTTTCAGGGATTACAATGAGCAGTTCTTC. This gives the protein CASSFRDYNEQFF.